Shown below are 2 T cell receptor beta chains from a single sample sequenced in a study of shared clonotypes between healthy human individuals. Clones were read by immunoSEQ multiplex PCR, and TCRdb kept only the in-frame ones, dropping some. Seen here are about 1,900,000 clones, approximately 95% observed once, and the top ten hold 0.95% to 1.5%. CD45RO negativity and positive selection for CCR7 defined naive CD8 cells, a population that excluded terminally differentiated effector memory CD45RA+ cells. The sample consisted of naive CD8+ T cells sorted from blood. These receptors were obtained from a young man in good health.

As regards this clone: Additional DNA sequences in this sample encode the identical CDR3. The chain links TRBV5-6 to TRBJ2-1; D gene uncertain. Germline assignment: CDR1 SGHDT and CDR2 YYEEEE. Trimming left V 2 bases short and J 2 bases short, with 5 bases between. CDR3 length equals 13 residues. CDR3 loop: CASSLRAYNEQFF. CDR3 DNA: TGTGCCAGCAGCTTACGGGCCTACAATGAGCAGTTCTTC.

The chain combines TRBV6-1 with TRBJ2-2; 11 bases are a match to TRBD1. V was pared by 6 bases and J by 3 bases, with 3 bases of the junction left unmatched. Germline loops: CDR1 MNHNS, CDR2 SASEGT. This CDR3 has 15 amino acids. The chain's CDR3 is CASRDRGPYTGELFF. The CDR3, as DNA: TGTGCCAGCAGGGACAGGGGGCCCTACACCGGGGAGCTGTTTTTT.